These 5 T cell receptor beta chains were sequenced from one sample in a study of tumor-infiltrating lymphocytes in oesophageal squamous cell carcinoma. Each CDR3 protein is one row after TCRdb ran MiXCR on the PCR reads. The sample has tens of thousands of distinct CDR3 sequences, over 30% seen once. The sample was esophageal tumor tissue. These receptors came from a female donor with esophageal squamous cell carcinoma.

J is TRBJ2-7 and V is TRBV27, with D tentatively TRBD2 (6 bases). The J call could be wrong; TRBJ2-5 is a better fit for the DNA end. This CDR3 region has 14 residues. Germline loops: CDR1 MNHEY, CDR2 SMNVEV (reference sequence). Here the CDR3 reads CASSSGTATGTQYF. CDR3 nucleotide sequence: TGTGCCAGCAGTTCCGGGACTGCCACGGGGACCCAGTACTTC.

In DNA form, the CDR3 reads TGTGCCAGCGCCGCAGACCTCGTTGTTACTGAGCAGTTCTTC. Translation: CASAADLVVTEQFF. V and J are TRBV7-2 and TRBJ2-1; no firm D call. Trimming took off 8 bases at V and 9 bases at J, with 20 bases between the two ends. This CDR3 contains 14 residues. Per the germline V gene, CDR1 is SGHTA and CDR2 is FQGNSA. The full variable domain, with the rest looked up from reference TRBV7-2 and TRBJ2-1, is GAGVSQSPSNKVTEKGKDVELRCDPISGHTALYWYRQSLGQGLEFLIYFQGNSAPDKSGLPSDRFSAERTGGSVSTLTIQRTQQEDSAVYLCASAADLVVTEQFFGPGTRLTVL.

The V and J genes are TRBV7-2 and TRBJ2-3; TRBD2 matches at 7 bases. The J call may be wrong; the DNA end is better matched by TRBJ2-7. This CDR3 is built from 14 residues. The germline V gene has CDR1 SGHTA and CDR2 FQGNSA. Here the CDR3 reads CASSPRGDPYEQYF. Written as DNA, the CDR3 is TGTGCCAGCAGCCCCCGGGGGGACCCCTACGAGCAGTACTTC.

This clonotype is termed medium-sized. V is TRBV7-9 and J is TRBJ1-1, with a weak D call TRBD1 (5 bases). Deletions cut 5 bases from V and 1 base from J, with 11 bases between. Germline CDR1 and CDR2: SEHNR and FQNEAQ (reference sequence). CDR3 size: 14 residues. CDR3 sequence: CASSKLGGNTEAFF. Here the CDR3 DNA reads TGTGCCAGCAGCAAGTTGGGGGGGAACACTGAAGCTTTCTTT.

This clonotype was seen repeatedly, ten times or more. The chain couples TRBV7-2 to TRBJ2-1; tentatively, D is TRBD2 (6 bases). The DNA end is more similar to TRBJ2-7, so the J call may be wrong. Germline loops: CDR1 SGHTA, CDR2 FQGNSA. The CDR3 covers 14 residues. CDR3 region: CASSLMGGPYEQYF. The CDR3 nucleotides read TGTGCCAGCAGCTTAATGGGGGGACCCTACGAGCAGTACTTC.